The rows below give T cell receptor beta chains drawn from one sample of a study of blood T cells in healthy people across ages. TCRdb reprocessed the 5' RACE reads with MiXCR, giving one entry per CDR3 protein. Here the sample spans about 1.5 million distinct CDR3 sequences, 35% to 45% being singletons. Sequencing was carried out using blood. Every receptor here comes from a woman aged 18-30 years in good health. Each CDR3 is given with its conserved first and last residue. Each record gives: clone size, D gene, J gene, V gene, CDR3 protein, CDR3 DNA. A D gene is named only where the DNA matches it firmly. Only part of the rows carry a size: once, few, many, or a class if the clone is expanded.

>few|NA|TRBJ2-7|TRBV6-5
CASSYSTVAGSSGEQYF
TGTGCCAGCAGTTACTCGACAGTGGCAGGGAGCAGTGGGGAGCAGTACTTC
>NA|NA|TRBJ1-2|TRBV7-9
CASSLTSADYGYTF
TGTGCCAGCAGCCTGACCAGCGCGGACTATGGCTACACCTTC
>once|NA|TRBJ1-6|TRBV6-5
CASSYSGEAVDSPLHF
TGTGCCAGCAGTTACTCGGGGGAGGCAGTAGATTCACCCCTCCACTTT
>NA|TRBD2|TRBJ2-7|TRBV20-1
CSASSGTSGSRYEQYF
TGCAGTGCTTCATCCGGGACTAGCGGGAGTAGGTACGAGCAGTACTTC
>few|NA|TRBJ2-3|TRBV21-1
CARSVPRPDHTQYF
TGTGCCAGGAGTGTCCCGAGACCGGACCATACGCAGTATTTT
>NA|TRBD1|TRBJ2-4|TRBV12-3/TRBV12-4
CASSVGTGKNIQYF
TGTGCCAGCAGTGTAGGGACAGGGAAAAACATTCAGTACTTC
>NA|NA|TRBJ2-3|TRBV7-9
CASSQGLAVVGDTQYF
TGTGCCAGCAGTCAAGGGCTAGCTGTAGTCGGAGATACGCAGTATTTT
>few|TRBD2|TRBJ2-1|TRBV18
CASSPAWLAGPGEQFF
TGTGCCAGCTCACCCGCTTGGCTAGCGGGGCCAGGGGAGCAGTTCTTC
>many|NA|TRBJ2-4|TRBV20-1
CSPWGPAKNIQYF
TGCAGTCCATGGGGGCCGGCCAAAAACATTCAGTACTTC
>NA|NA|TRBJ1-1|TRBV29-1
CSVVGGLATEAFF
TGCAGCGTCGTTGGGGGGCTGGCCACTGAAGCTTTCTTT
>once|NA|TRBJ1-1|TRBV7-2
CASSPRSGAFF
TGTGCCAGCAGCCCCCGCTCTGGCGCTTTCTTT
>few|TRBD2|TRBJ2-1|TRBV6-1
CASSGLAGVEQFF
TGTGCCAGCAGCGGACTAGCGGGAGTAGAGCAGTTCTTC
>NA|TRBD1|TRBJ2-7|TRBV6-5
CASSYRTGVHEQYF
TGTGCCAGCAGTTACAGGACAGGGGTCCACGAGCAGTACTTC
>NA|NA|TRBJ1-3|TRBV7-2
CASSLNSPNSGNTIYF
TGTGCCAGCAGCTTAAACAGTCCCAACTCTGGAAACACCATATATTTT
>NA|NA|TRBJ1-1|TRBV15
CATSKTRRGTEAFF
TGTGCCACCAGCAAAACCCGGAGGGGGACTGAAGCTTTCTTT
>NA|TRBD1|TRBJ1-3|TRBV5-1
CASSTGQGRTSGNTIYF
TGCGCCAGCAGCACCGGACAGGGAAGAACCTCTGGAAACACCATATATTTT
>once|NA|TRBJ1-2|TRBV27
CASSRLHPDGNYGYTF
TGTGCCAGCAGTCGTCTCCACCCTGATGGAAACTATGGCTACACCTTC
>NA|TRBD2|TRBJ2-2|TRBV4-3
CASSQELGWERGVSGELFF
TGCGCCAGCAGCCAAGAATTAGGGTGGGAGCGGGGGGTCTCCGGGGAGCTGTTTTTT
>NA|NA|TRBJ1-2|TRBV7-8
CASSLSRTYGYTF
TGTGCCAGCAGCTTATCAAGGACCTATGGCTACACCTTC
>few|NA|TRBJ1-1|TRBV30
CASLGFGTEAFF
TGTGCCTCCCTAGGGTTTGGCACTGAAGCTTTCTTT
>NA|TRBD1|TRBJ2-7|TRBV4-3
CASSQGTGTGVSYEQYF
TGCGCCAGCAGCCAAGGAACCGGGACAGGGGTTTCCTACGAGCAGTACTTC
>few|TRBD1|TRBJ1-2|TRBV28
CASKGQGTFYGYTF
TGTGCCAGCAAGGGACAGGGTACATTCTATGGCTACACCTTC
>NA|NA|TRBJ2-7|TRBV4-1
CASSPPSADYEQYF
TGCGCCAGCAGCCCCCCCTCGGCAGACTACGAGCAGTACTTC
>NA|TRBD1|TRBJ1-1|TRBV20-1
CSARDRGSNTEAFF
TGCAGTGCCCGGGACAGGGGCTCGAACACTGAAGCTTTCTTT
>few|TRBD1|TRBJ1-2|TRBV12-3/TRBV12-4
CASRVTGDAGYTF
TGTGCCAGCAGGGTGACAGGGGATGCTGGCTACACCTTC
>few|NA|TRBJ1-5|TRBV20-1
CSARLQGGQPQHF
TGCAGTGCTAGGCTGCAGGGTGGGCAGCCCCAGCATTTT
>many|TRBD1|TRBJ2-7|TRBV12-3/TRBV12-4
CASSRTGGSSYEQYF
TGTGCCAGCAGCCGAACAGGGGGAAGTTCCTACGAGCAGTACTTC
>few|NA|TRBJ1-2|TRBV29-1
CSVITGRYGYTF
TGCAGCGTTATTACAGGGCGCTATGGCTACACCTTC
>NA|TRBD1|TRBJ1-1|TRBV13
CASSFSQGWFTEAFF
TGTGCCAGCAGCTTCTCACAGGGGTGGTTCACTGAAGCTTTCTTT
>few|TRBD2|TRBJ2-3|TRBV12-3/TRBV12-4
CASTLTSGRGDTQYF
TGTGCCAGCACCCTGACTAGCGGGAGAGGGGATACGCAGTATTTT
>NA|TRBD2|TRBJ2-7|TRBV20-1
CSANDNRLAGYEQYF
TGCAGTGCTAACGATAATCGACTAGCGGGCTACGAGCAGTACTTC
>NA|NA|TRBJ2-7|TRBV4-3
CASSQDLGPSYGREQYF
TGCGCCAGCAGCCAAGATCTAGGGCCTAGCTATGGACGCGAGCAGTACTTC
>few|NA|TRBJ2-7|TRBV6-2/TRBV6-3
CASSPSGWAYEQYF
TGTGCCAGCAGTCCTTCAGGGTGGGCCTACGAGCAGTACTTC
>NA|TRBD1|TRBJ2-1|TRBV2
CASSDRQGVFNEQFF
TGTGCCAGCAGTGACCGACAGGGGGTTTTCAATGAGCAGTTCTTC
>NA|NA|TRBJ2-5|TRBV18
CASSPRLGEETQYF
TGTGCCAGCTCCCCTCGCCTGGGGGAAGAGACCCAGTACTTC
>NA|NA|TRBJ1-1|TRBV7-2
CASKGGRVNTEAFF
TGTGCCAGCAAGGGCGGGCGGGTGAACACTGAAGCTTTCTTT
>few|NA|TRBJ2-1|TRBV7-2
CASSSQGTYNEQFF
TGTGCCAGCAGTAGTCAGGGGACATACAATGAGCAGTTCTTC
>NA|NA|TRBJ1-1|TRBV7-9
CASSSHSYEAFF
TGTGCCAGCAGCTCACACAGCTATGAAGCTTTCTTT
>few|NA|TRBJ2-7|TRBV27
CASRRGLNEQYF
TGTGCCAGCAGAAGGGGCTTGAACGAGCAGTACTTC
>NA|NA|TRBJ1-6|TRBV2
CASRRGFNNSPLHF
TGTGCCAGCAGGCGGGGGTTCAATAATTCACCCCTCCACTTT
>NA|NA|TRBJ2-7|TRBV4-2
CASSQRKNGYEQYF
TGTGCCAGCAGCCAGAGGAAAAACGGTTACGAGCAGTACTTC
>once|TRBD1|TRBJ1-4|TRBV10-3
CVISHPGQGNEKLFF
TGTGTCATCAGCCACCCGGGACAGGGGAATGAAAAACTGTTTTTT
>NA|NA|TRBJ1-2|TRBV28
CASSPGTETNYGHTF
TGTGCCAGCAGTCCGGGGACGGAAACTAACTATGGCCACACCTTC
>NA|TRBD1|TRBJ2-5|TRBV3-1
CASRDKSGLTGNQETQYF
TGTGCCAGCAGAGATAAAAGTGGTTTGACAGGGAACCAAGAGACCCAGTACTTC
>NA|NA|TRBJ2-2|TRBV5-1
CASSWATGTGELFF
TGCGCCAGCAGCTGGGCTACAGGGACCGGGGAGCTGTTTTTT